These T cell receptor beta chains were read from a single sample in a study of cytomegalovirus exposure and HLA in healthy donors. The method was immunoSEQ multiplex PCR; TCRdb's version includes in-frame clones alone and lacks a portion of them. This repertoire includes around 130,000 clones. Sequences were obtained from PBMCs. The receptors derive from a woman between 35 and 50 years old in good health and CMV-seronegative. CDR3s include the opening cysteine and the closing phenylalanine or tryptophan. D genes are given only for firm matches.

V gene	J gene	D gene	CDR3 DNA	CDR3 protein
TRBV4-2	TRBJ1-2	-	TGTGCCAGCAGCCAAGTTAGTCTCCAGGGGAGTGTTGGCTACACCTTC	CASSQVSLQGSVGYTF
TRBV6-5	TRBJ2-7	-	TGTGCCAGCAGTTACTCGGGCGGGGCTCCCTACGAGCAGTACTTC	CASSYSGGAPYEQYF
TRBV9	TRBJ2-7	-	TGTGCCAGCAGCCCCCCATGGCAGGGTTACGAGCAGTACTTC	CASSPPWQGYEQYF
TRBV6-5	TRBJ2-2	-	TGTGCCAGCAGAATTGAACTTCATCGGGAGCTGTTTTTT	CASRIELHRELFF
TRBV9	TRBJ2-5	-	TGTGCCAGCAGCGTAGGATTGGGGCCCCAAGAGACCCAGTACTTC	CASSVGLGPQETQYF
TRBV10-3	TRBJ2-7	TRBD2	TGTGCCATCTCTTTCAGCGGGGGGTCCTCCTACGAGCAGTACTTC	CAISFSGGSSYEQYF
TRBV5-1	TRBJ2-1	TRBD2	TGCGCCAGCAGCTTGGGACTAGCGGGGCAAAGCTCCTACAATGAGCAGTTCTTC	CASSLGLAGQSSYNEQFF
TRBV7-8	TRBJ2-1	TRBD2	TGTGCCAGCAGCTTAGTGGTCGGGGGGGCCTCCTACAATGAGCAGTTCTTC	CASSLVVGGASYNEQFF
TRBV9	TRBJ1-2	-	TGTGCCAGCAGCGGCGGGAGGGGCAGACCCTATGGCTACACCTTC	CASSGGRGRPYGYTF
TRBV15	TRBJ1-1	-	TGTGCCACCAGCAGCTCTGTCTTAGCGAACACTGAAGCTTTCTTT	CATSSSVLANTEAFF
TRBV6-4	TRBJ1-2	-	TGTGCCAGCAGTGACGGAGTCGGCTATGGCTACACCTTC	CASSDGVGYGYTF
TRBV29-1	TRBJ1-2	-	TGCAGCGTTGACGGGGGCTATGGCTACACCTTC	CSVDGGYGYTF
TRBV6-1	TRBJ1-4	-	TGTGCCAGCCGATATTCGGCCCGGTCGGAGGAAAAACTGTTTTTT	CASRYSARSEEKLFF
TRBV7-9	TRBJ1-3	-	TGTGCCAGCAGCTTAGAGAGAGCTAGCTCTGGAAACACCATATATTTT	CASSLERASSGNTIYF
TRBV5-1	TRBJ1-1	TRBD1	TGCGCCAGCAGCTTGGGAGGGACAGGTATTTACACTGAAGCTTTCTTT	CASSLGGTGIYTEAFF
TRBV9	TRBJ2-1	TRBD2	TGTGCCAGCAGCACACGGACTAGCGGGGGAGATGAGCAGTTCTTC	CASSTRTSGGDEQFF
TRBV7-9	TRBJ2-7	-	TGTGCCAGCAGCTTATACAACGAGCAGTACTTC	CASSLYNEQYF
TRBV11-2	TRBJ1-1	-	TGTGCCAGCAGCCCGAGTAGAGGCACTGAAGCTTTCTTT	CASSPSRGTEAFF
TRBV4-3	TRBJ1-2	TRBD1	TGCGCCAGCAGCCAAGCAGGGGGACAGGGGGCCTATGGCTACACCTTC	CASSQAGGQGAYGYTF
TRBV28	TRBJ1-2	-	TGTGCCAGCAGTTTTCGGGCCATCCGGGGAGGCACCTTC	CASSFRAIRGGTF
TRBV9	TRBJ1-1	TRBD1	TGTGCCAGCAGCGTACGACAGGGGGCGAACACTGAAGCTTTCTTT	CASSVRQGANTEAFF
TRBV5-4	TRBJ1-5	TRBD1	TGTGCCAGCAGTTATCAGGGGGCGCAAAATCAGCCCCAGCATTTT	CASSYQGAQNQPQHF
TRBV5-4	TRBJ2-2	TRBD2	TGTGCCAGCAGCTCTAGCGGGGGGGGAACCGGGGAGCTGTTTTTT	CASSSSGGGTGELFF
TRBV9	TRBJ1-6	TRBD1	TGTGCCAGCAGCGTAGCCGGGACAGTTAATTCACCCCTCCACTTT	CASSVAGTVNSPLHF
TRBV28	TRBJ2-4	-	TGTGCCATTACGGGTGGGGGCGACGGTTTAAACATTCAGTACTTC	CAITGGGDGLNIQYF
TRBV7-9	TRBJ1-4	-	TGTGCCAGCAGCCACCCGGGGGATGAAAAACTGTTTTTT	CASSHPGDEKLFF
TRBV19	TRBJ1-3	-	TGTGCCAGCCACAGGGACCCCGGAAACACCATATATTTT	CASHRDPGNTIYF
TRBV10-3	TRBJ1-3	TRBD1	TGTGCCATCAGCTACCGGGACAGTCAAAGTGAGACTGGAAACACCATATATTTT	CAISYRDSQSETGNTIYF
TRBV7-2	TRBJ1-3	-	TGTGCCAGCAGCTTAGGAGGGCGGAGCTCTGGAAACACCATATATTTT	CASSLGGRSSGNTIYF
TRBV28	TRBJ2-5	TRBD2	TGTGCCAGCAGTTTTCTTGCGGGGGGCGGGGAGACCCAGTACTTC	CASSFLAGGGETQYF
TRBV7-2	TRBJ1-2	TRBD1	TGTGCCAGCAGCTTAGGGACAGGCCTGGCTAACTATGGCTACACCTTC	CASSLGTGLANYGYTF
TRBV27	TRBJ1-2	-	TGTGCCAGCAGTTTATTCCCGGGTTATGGCTACACCTTC	CASSLFPGYGYTF
TRBV18	TRBJ2-3	TRBD2	TGTGCCAGCTCATCTAGCGGGGGAGATACGCAGTATTTT	CASSSSGGDTQYF
TRBV27	TRBJ2-3	TRBD2	TGTGCCAGCAGTTTAGAACTAGCGTATGCAGATACGCAGTATTTT	CASSLELAYADTQYF
TRBV7-6	TRBJ2-3	TRBD1	TGTGCCAGCAGCTTTACAACAGGGGAAACAGATACGCAGTATTTT	CASSFTTGETDTQYF
TRBV4-3	TRBJ1-6	-	TGCGCCAGCAGCCAAGATCCTTACGCCCCCGGGAATAATTCACCCCTCCACTTT	CASSQDPYAPGNNSPLHF
TRBV9	TRBJ1-4	-	TGTGCCAGCAGCCGGGCAGGGGCCGATGAAAAACTGTTTTTT	CASSRAGADEKLFF
TRBV10-3	TRBJ2-4	-	TGTGCCATCACTAGGACTCTTCAAAAAAACATTCAGTACTTC	CAITRTLQKNIQYF
TRBV28	TRBJ1-3	-	TGTGCCAGCAGTTTATCTCGGACCATATATTTT	CASSLSRTIYF
TRBV28	TRBJ2-1	TRBD1	TGTGCCAGCAGTTTTGGACAGGTTAACAATGAGCAGTTCTTC	CASSFGQVNNEQFF
TRBV6-6	TRBJ1-6	TRBD1	TGTGCCAGCAACCCACAGGGGAGAGGGAATTCACCCCTCCACTTT	CASNPQGRGNSPLHF
TRBV6-5	TRBJ2-7	-	TGTGCCAGCAGTTACTCGGGGGGACGAAGCTCCTACGAGCAGTACTTC	CASSYSGGRSSYEQYF
TRBV19	TRBJ1-2	-	TGTGCCAGTAGTATTGATCGGGGAAACTATGGCTACACCTTC	CASSIDRGNYGYTF
TRBV7-8	TRBJ2-2	TRBD1	TGTGCCAGCAGAAAAACCCGGGACAGGTCCTACGGGGAGCTGTTTTTT	CASRKTRDRSYGELFF
TRBV5-1	TRBJ1-1	-	TGCGCCAGCACATATACGGGGGGCAACACTGAAGCTTTCTTT	CASTYTGGNTEAFF
TRBV4-2	TRBJ2-5	TRBD2	TGTGCCAGCAGCCAAAGACTAGCCGAAGAGACCCAGTACTTC	CASSQRLAEETQYF